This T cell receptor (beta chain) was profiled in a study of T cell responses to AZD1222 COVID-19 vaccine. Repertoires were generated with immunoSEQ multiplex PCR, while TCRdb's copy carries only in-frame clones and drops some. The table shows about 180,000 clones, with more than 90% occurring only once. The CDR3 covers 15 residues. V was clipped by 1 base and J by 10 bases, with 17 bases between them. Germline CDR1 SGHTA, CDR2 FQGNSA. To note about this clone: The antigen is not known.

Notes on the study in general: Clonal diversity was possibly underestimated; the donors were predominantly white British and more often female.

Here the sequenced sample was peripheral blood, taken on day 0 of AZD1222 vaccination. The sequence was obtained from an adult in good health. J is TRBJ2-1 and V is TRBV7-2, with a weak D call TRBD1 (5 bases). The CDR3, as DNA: TGTGCCAGCAGCTTAGGATTGGCTTATTACAGGGAGCAGTTCTTC. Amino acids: CASSLGLAYYREQFF.